These 17 T cell receptor beta chains share one sample of origin, sequenced in a study of T cell repertoires in cytomegalovirus infection. Their recognized antigens are unknown. TCRdb re-derived calls from the reads in MiXCR, one entry per CDR3 protein. The data contain 95,000 to 150,000 distinct CDR3 sequences, 30% to 40% of them singletons. The starting material was CD8+ T cells from cultured PBMCs, obtained from culture after CMV antigen stimulation. These receptors originate from a human donor in good health (CMV status not recorded). Some clones in this sample may be carry-over from other donors' samples.

The chain combines TRBV7-4 with TRBJ1-4, with 9 bases that match TRBD1. Germline values: CDR1 SGHVT, CDR2 SQSDAQ. The CDR3 sequence is 15 residues long. The V segment lost 5 bases and the J segment 4 bases; nucleotides outside the gene matches: 5. DNA for the CDR3: TGTGCCAGCAGCCACCGGGACAGGGTTAATGAAAAACTGTTTTTT. Amino acids: CASSHRDRVNEKLFF. Supplemented by reference TRBV7-4 and TRBJ1-4, the full variable domain reads GAGVSQSPRYKVAKRGRDVALRCDSISGHVTLYWYRQTLGQGSEVLTYSQSDAQRDKSGRPSGRFSAERPERSVSTLKIQRTEQGDSAVYLCASSHRDRVNEKLFFGSGTQLSVL.

In this sample, this clonotype turned up many times. This rearrangement joins TRBV27 to TRBJ1-3, with 7 bases matching TRBD1. This CDR3 comprises 14 residues. J gave up 4 bases and V 5 bases, and 5 bases lay outside the gene matches. Germline V lookup: CDR1 MNHEY, CDR2 SMNVEV (reference sequence). The CDR3 is CASSPQDRGNTIYF. Written as DNA, the CDR3 is TGTGCCAGCAGTCCTCAGGACAGGGGAAACACCATATATTTT.

This clonotype was counted many times. The chain joins TRBV7-2 to TRBJ2-5; TRBD1 matches at 7 bases. Looked up from germline, CDR1 is SGHTA and CDR2 is FQGNSA. CDR3 length: 16 amino acids. Trimming cost V 1 base and J 2 bases; bases outside gene matches: 7. The CDR3 region is CASSLEATGWQETQYF. In DNA form, the CDR3 reads TGTGCCAGCAGCTTAGAGGCGACAGGGTGGCAAGAGACCCAGTACTTC.

The chain uses TRBV7-8 and TRBJ2-7, with D unclear. The germline V and J ends were trimmed by 1 base and 3 bases, with 22 bases remaining between them. The germline V gene has CDR1 SGHVS and CDR2 FQNEAQ. This CDR3 is built from 18 residues. The CDR3 spells CASSLGPGFSGQNYEQYF. DNA of the CDR3: TGTGCCAGCAGCTTAGGCCCCGGCTTTTCTGGGCAAAACTACGAGCAGTACTTC.

This clonotype showed up just once. V and J are TRBV18 and TRBJ1-1; 7 nucleotides line up with TRBD1. The CDR3 consists of 16 residues. V gave up 6 bases and J gave up 8 bases; unmatched junction bases: 18. Germline V gene data show CDR1 as KGHSH and CDR2 as LQKENI. The CDR3 is CASSRRQGGMEAEAFF. The DNA of the CDR3 is TGTGCCAGCTCGCGAAGACAGGGTGGGATGGAGGCGGAAGCTTTCTTT.

This sequence joins TRBV12-3 or TRBV12-4 and TRBJ2-7; TRBD2 agrees at 7 bases. The V segment lost 2 bases and the J segment 6 bases; nucleotides outside the gene matches: 7. The CDR3 runs 14 residues. CDR3 coding DNA: TGTGCCAGCAGTTTATTCGTAACGGGGGGCGAGCAGTACTTC. Its protein is CASSLFVTGGEQYF.

The rearrangement uses TRBV7-6 and TRBJ2-5, with D hard to call. Germline V gene lookup returns CDR1 SGHVS and CDR2 FNYEAQ. V was cut by 1 base and J by 3 bases, with 9 bases left in between. The CDR3 has 14 residues. The DNA of the CDR3 is TGTGCCAGCAGCTTAGAAGTAGGGAAAGAGACCCAGTACTTC. It encodes CASSLEVGKETQYF.

This chain uses TRBV12-3 or TRBV12-4 with TRBJ2-7, with D possibly called TRBD1 or TRBD2 (5 bases each). Trimming removed 7 bases from V and 2 bases from J, with 15 bases in between. The CDR3 sequence is 14 residues long. The CDR3 DNA reads TGTGCCAGCACTGGGGGACGAGGGCCCTACGAGCAGTACTTC. Residues: CASTGGRGPYEQYF.

The chain uses TRBV19 and TRBJ2-7; 11 nucleotides agree with TRBD2. The V segment lost 6 bases and the J segment 2 bases; nucleotides outside the gene matches: 3. CDR3 length: 14 amino acids. The germline V gene has CDR1 LNHDA and CDR2 SQIVND (reference sequence). In nucleotides, the CDR3 is TGTGCCAGTAGCCCGGGACTAGCGGCCTACGAGCAGTACTTC. It encodes CASSPGLAAYEQYF.

The V call is TRBV27, the J call TRBJ1-2, with D tentatively TRBD1 (5 bases). Germline CDR1 and CDR2: MNHEY and SMNVEV (reference sequence). Trimming left V 5 bases short and J 3 bases short, with 10 bases between. The CDR3 has 13 residues. DNA for the CDR3: TGTGCCAGCAGTGAAACAGGATACTATGGCTACACCTTC. Its translation is CASSETGYYGYTF.

This rearrangement joins TRBV7-9 to TRBJ2-5; 9 bases agree with TRBD1. This CDR3 has 15 amino acids. The ends lost 6 bases at V and 2 bases at J; junction bases unmatched: 7. From germline, CDR1 is SEHNR and CDR2 FQNEAQ (reference sequence). CDR3: CASSLAGTGQETQYF. The CDR3, as DNA: TGTGCCAGCAGTCTTGCCGGGACAGGGCAAGAGACCCAGTACTTC. The full variable domain, its missing parts supplied by reference TRBV7-9 and TRBJ2-5, is DTGVSQNPRHKITKRGQNVTFRCDPISEHNRLYWYRQTLGQGPEFLTYFQNEAQLEKSRLLSDRFSAERPKGSFSTLEIQRTEQGDSAMYLCASSLAGTGQETQYFGPGTRLLVL.

This chain connects TRBV12-3 or TRBV12-4 to TRBJ1-2; the match to TRBD1 covers 8 bases. The V gene end was trimmed by 4 bases and the J gene end by 6 bases; junction bases not matched to a gene: 13. There are 16 residues in the CDR3. Here the CDR3 reads CASSSHWDRSPNGYTF. The CDR3, as DNA: TGTGCCAGCAGTTCCCATTGGGACAGGAGTCCCAATGGCTACACCTTC.

This clonotype came up a few times. The V gene is TRBV11-2, the J gene TRBJ2-1, with TRBD2 matching 10 bases. This CDR3 spans 14 amino acids. Germline values: CDR1 SGHAT, CDR2 FQNNGV. With 5 bases clipped from V and 5 bases from J, the junction kept 3 bases outside the gene matches. The DNA of the CDR3 is TGTGCCAGCAGCCTGAGCGGGGGGGACAATGAGCAGTTCTTC. Protein: CASSLSGGDNEQFF.

The V call is TRBV5-6, the J call TRBJ2-5; 8 bases map to TRBD2. With V trimmed by 4 bases and J by 5 bases, 13 bases remained unmatched. Germline V CDR1 and CDR2: SGHDT, YYEEEE. CDR3 length: 16 amino acids. CDR3 loop: CASSKSPGLELETQYF. The CDR3 nucleotides are TGTGCCAGCAGCAAAAGTCCGGGACTAGAGTTGGAGACCCAGTACTTC.

This clonotype came up a few times. This sequence joins TRBV4-1 and TRBJ1-5, with D tentatively TRBD1 (6 bases). The germline CDR1 and CDR2 sequences are MGHRA and YSYEKL. The CDR3 spans 17 residues. V lost 0 bases and J 4 bases, leaving 16 bases between the germline ends. The DNA of the CDR3 is TGCGCCAGCAGCCAAGAGATGCAGAACAGGGAGAATCAGCCCCAGCATTTT. Its translation: CASSQEMQNRENQPQHF.

This clonotype showed up just a few times. CDR3 in DNA: TGTGCCAGCAGGCCCAGGCCCAGCTCCTACAATGAGCAGTTCTTC. As protein: CASRPRPSSYNEQFF. The chain joins TRBV28 to TRBJ2-1; D is ambiguous. CDR3 size: 15 residues. V lost 6 bases, J lost 0 bases, and 12 bases lay in between. CDR1 and CDR2 (germline): MDHEN, SYDVKM.

This clonotype was counted only a few times. The V and J genes are TRBV6-5 and TRBJ1-6; TRBD1 matches at 8 bases. This CDR3 spans 14 amino acids. From germline, CDR1 is MNHEY and CDR2 SVGAGI. Trimming took 2 bases from V and 10 from J; bases not matched to a gene: 4. CDR3 residues: CASSYPGGESPLHF. The CDR3 coding sequence is TGTGCCAGCAGTTACCCAGGGGGCGAATCACCCCTCCACTTT.